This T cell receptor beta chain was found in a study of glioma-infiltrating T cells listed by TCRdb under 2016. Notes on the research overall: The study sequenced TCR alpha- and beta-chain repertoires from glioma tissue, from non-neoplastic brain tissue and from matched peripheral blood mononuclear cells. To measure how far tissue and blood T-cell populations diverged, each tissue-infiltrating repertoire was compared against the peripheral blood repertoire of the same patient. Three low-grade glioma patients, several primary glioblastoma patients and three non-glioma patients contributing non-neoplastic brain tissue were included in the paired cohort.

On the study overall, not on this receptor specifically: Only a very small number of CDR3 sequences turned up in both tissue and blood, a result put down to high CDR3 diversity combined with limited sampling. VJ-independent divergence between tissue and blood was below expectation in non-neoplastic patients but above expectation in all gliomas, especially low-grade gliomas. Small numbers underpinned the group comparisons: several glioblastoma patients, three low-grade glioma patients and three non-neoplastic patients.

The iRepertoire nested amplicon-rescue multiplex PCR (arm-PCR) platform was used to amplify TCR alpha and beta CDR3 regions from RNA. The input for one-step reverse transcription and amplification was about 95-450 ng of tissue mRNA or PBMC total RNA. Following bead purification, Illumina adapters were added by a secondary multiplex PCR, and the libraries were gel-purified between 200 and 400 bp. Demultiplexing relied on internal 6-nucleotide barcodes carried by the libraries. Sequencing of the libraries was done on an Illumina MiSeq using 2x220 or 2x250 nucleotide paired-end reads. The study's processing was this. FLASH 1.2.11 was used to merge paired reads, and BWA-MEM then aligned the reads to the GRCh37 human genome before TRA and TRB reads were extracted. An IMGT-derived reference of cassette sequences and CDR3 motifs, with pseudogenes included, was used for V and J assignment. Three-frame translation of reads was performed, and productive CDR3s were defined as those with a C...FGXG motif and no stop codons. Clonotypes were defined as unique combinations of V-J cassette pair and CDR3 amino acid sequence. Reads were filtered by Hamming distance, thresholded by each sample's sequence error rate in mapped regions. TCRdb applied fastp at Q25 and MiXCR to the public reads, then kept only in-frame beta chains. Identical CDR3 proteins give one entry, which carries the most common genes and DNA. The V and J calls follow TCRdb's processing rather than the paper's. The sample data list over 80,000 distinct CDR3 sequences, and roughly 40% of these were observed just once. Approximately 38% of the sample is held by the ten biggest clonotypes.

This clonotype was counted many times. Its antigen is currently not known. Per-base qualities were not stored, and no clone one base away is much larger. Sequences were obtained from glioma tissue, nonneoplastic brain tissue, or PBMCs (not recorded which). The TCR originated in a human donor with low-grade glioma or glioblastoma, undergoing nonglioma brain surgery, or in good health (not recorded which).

The sequenced DNA is TGCAGCGTCGGGACAGGGTGGAACACTGAAGCTTTCTTT. This translates into CSVGTGWNTEAFF. In this chain, TRBV29-1 is recombined with TRBJ1-1; 9 bases in the middle match TRBD1. Unmatched junction bases come to 3, with V trimmed by 6 bases and J by 1 base. CDR3 length: 13 amino acids, cysteine to phenylalanine. The retained sequence is limited to the CDR3, 39 bases, with the frame set at the first base. For CDR1 and CDR2, the germline V gene lists SQVTM and ANQGSEA.